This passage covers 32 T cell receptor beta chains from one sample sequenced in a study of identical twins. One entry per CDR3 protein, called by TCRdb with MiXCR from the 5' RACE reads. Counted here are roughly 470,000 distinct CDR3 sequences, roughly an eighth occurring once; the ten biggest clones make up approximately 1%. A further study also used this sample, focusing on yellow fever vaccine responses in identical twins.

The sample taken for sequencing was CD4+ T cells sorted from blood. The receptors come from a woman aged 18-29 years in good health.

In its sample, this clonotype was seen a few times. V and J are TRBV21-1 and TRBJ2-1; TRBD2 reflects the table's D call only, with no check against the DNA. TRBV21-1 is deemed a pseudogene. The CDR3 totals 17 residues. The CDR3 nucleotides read TGTGCCAGCACTACACAAAGGATTAGCGGGAGAAACAATGAGCAGTTCTTC. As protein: CASTTQRISGRNNEQFF.

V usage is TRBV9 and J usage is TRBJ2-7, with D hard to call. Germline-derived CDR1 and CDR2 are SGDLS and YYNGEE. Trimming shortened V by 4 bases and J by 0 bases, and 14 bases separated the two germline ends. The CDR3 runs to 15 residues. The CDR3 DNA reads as TGTGCCAGCAGCCTCGATGGGTCGGGCTCCTACGAGCAGTACTTC. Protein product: CASSLDGSGSYEQYF.

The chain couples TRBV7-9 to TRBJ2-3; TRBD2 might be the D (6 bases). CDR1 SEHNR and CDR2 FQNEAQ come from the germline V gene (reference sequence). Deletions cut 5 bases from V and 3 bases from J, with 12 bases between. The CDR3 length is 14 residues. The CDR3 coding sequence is TGTGCCAGCAGCACCGGGGGAGCGACAGATACGCAGTATTTT. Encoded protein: CASSTGGATDTQYF.

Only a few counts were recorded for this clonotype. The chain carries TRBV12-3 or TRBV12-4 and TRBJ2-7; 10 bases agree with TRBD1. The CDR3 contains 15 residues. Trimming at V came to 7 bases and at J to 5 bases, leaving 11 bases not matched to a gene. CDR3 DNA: TGTGCCAGCACCGCGCGACAGGGGGCGCGTGACGAGCAGTACTTC. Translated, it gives CASTARQGARDEQYF.

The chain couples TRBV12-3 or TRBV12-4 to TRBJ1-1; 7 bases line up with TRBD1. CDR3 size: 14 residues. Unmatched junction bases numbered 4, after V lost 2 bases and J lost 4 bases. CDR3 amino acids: CASSLKGAVTEAFF. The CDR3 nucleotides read TGTGCCAGCAGTTTAAAGGGGGCGGTCACTGAAGCTTTCTTT.

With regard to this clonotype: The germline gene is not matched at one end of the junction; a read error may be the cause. CDR3 DNA sequence: TGTGCCAGCAGCTACCGGGACTCATCCCCTTTGGGATTC. Translation: CASSYRDSSPLGF. The chain joins TRBV7-2 to TRBJ2-7; tentatively, D is TRBD2 (6 bases). CDR3 size: 13 residues. CDR1 and CDR2 (germline): SGHTA, FQGNSA. The full variable domain, completed using reference TRBV7-2 and TRBJ2-7, is GAGVSQSPSNKVTEKGKDVELRCDPISGHTALYWYRQSLGQGLEFLIYFQGNSAPDKSGLPSDRFSAERTGGSVSTLTIQRTQQEDSAVYLCASSYRDSSPLGFGPGTRLTVT.

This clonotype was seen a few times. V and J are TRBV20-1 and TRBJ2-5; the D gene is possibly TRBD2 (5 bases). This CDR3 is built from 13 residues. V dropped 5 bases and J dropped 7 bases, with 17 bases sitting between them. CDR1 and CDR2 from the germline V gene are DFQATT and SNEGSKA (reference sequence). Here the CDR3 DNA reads TGCAGTGCTCCTAGCTCGACTCCGGGGACCCAGTACTTC. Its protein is CSAPSSTPGTQYF.

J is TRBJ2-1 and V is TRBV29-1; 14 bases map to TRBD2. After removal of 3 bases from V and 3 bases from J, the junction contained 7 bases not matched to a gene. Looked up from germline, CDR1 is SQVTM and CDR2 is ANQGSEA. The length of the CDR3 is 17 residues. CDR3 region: CSVERTSGRSFYNEQFF. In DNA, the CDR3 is TGCAGCGTTGAGCGGACTAGCGGGAGGAGCTTCTACAATGAGCAGTTCTTC.

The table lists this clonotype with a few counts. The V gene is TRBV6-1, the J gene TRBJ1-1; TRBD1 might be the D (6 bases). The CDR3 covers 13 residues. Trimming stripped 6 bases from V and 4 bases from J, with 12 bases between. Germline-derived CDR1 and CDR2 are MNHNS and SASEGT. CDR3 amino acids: CASRERGATEAFF. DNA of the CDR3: TGTGCCAGCAGGGAGAGGGGGGCCACTGAAGCTTTCTTT.

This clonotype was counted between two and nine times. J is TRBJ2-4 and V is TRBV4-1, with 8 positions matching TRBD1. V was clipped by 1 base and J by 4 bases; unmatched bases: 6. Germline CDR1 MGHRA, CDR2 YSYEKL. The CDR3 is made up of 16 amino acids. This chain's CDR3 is CASSQGAQGAKNIQYF. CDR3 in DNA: TGCGCCAGCAGCCAAGGGGCCCAGGGGGCGAAAAACATTCAGTACTTC.

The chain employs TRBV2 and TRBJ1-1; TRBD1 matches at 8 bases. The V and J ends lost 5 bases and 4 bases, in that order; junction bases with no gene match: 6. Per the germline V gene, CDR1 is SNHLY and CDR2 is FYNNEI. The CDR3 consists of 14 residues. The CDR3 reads CASSQQGGGTEAFF. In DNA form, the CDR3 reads TGTGCCAGCAGTCAACAGGGGGGAGGCACTGAAGCTTTCTTT.

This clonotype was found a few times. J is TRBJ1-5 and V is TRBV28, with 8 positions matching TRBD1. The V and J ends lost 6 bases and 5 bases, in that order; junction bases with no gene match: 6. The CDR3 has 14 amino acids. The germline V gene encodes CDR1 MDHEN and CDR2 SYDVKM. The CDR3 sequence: CASRGTGDYQPQHF. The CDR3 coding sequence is TGTGCCAGCAGAGGGACAGGTGATTATCAGCCCCAGCATTTT.

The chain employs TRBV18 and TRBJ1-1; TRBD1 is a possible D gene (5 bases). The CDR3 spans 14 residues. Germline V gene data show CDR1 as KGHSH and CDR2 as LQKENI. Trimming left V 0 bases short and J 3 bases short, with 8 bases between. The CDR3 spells CASSPPGGDTEAFF. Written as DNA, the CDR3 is TGTGCCAGCTCACCACCCGGGGGGGACACTGAAGCTTTCTTT.

CDR3 nucleotide sequence: TGTGCCAGCAGCCAAGGCCCGAGAAGTTCCTACAATGAGCAGTTCTTC. Residues: CASSQGPRSSYNEQFF. V and J are TRBV4-2 and TRBJ2-1; D gene ambiguous. Germline assignment: CDR1 LGHNA and CDR2 YNFKEQ. The CDR3 runs to 16 residues. V was trimmed by 1 base and J by 1 base, leaving 11 bases between them.

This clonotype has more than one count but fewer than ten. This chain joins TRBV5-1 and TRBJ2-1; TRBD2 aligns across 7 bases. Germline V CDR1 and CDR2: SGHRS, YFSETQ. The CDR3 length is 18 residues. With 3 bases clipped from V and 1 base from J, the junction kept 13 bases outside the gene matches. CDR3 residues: CASSSGLEGGPSYNEQFF. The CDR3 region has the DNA TGCGCCAGCAGCTCTGGGTTGGAGGGAGGGCCATCCTACAATGAGCAGTTCTTC.

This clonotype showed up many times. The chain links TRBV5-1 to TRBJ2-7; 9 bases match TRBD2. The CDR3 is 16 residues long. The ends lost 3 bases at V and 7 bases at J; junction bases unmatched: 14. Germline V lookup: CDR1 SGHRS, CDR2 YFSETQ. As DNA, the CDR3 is TGCGCCAGCAGCTCCGGGGGTTTAGCGGGAGCAGGAGAGCAGTACTTC. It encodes CASSSGGLAGAGEQYF.

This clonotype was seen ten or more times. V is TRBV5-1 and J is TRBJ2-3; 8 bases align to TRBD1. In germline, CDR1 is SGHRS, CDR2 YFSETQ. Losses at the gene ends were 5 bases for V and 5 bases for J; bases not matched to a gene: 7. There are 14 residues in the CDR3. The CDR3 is CASRPTGTGDTQYF. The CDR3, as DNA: TGCGCCAGCAGGCCTACAGGGACAGGAGATACGCAGTATTTT. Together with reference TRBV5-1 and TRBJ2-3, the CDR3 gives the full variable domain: KAGVTQTPRYLIKTRGQQVTLSCSPISGHRSVSWYQQTPGQGLQFLFEYFSETQRNKGNFPGRFSGRQFSNSRSEMNVSTLELGDSALYLCASRPTGTGDTQYFGPGTRLTVL.

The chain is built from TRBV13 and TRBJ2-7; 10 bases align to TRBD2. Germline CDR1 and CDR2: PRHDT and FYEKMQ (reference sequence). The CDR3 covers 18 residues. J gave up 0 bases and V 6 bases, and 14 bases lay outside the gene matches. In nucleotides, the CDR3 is TGTGCCAGCAGTTTCAAATCCCGGACTAGCGGCCTCTCCTACGAGCAGTACTTC. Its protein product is CASSFKSRTSGLSYEQYF. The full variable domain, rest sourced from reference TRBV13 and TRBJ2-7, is AAGVIQSPRHLIKEKRETATLKCYPIPRHDTVYWYQQGPGQDPQFLISFYEKMQSDKGSIPDRFSAQQFSDYHSELNMSSLELGDSALYFCASSFKSRTSGLSYEQYFGPGTRLTVT.

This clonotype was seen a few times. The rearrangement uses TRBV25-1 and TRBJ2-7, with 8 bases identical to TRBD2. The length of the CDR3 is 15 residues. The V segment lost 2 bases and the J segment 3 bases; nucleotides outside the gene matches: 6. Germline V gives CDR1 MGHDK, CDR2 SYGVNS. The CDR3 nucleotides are TGTGCCAGCAGTGAACTTAGCGGGGCAAGCTACGAGCAGTACTTC. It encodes CASSELSGASYEQYF.

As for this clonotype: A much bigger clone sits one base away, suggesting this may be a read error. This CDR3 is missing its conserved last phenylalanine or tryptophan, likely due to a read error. DNA of the CDR3: TGTGCCAGCAGTGAGCCCCACAGGGTAGCCTACGAGCAGTACTCC. As protein: CASSEPHRVAYEQYS. This chain connects TRBV12-3 or TRBV12-4 to TRBJ2-7, with D maybe TRBD1 (6 bases). The V and J ends lost 5 bases and 2 bases respectively, with 16 bases between them. CDR3 size: 15 residues.

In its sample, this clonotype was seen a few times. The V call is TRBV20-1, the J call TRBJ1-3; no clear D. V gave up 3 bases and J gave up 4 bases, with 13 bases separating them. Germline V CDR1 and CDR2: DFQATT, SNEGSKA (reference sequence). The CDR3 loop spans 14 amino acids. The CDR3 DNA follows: TGCAGTGCTAGTCCACCCTTGCTCGGAAACACCATATATTTT. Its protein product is CSASPPLLGNTIYF.

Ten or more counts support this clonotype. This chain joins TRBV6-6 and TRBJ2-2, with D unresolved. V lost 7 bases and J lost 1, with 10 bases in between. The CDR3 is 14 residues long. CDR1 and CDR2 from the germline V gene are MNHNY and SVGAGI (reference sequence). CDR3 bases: TGTGCCAGCACCCTTATCGAGAACACCGGGGAGCTGTTTTTT. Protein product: CASTLIENTGELFF.

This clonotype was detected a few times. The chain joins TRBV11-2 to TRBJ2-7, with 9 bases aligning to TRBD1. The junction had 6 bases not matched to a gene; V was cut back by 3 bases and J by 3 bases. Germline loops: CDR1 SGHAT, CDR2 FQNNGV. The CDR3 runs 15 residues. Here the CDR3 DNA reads TGTGCCAGCAGCTTCAGCCCGACAGGGGGCTACGAGCAGTACTTC. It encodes CASSFSPTGGYEQYF.

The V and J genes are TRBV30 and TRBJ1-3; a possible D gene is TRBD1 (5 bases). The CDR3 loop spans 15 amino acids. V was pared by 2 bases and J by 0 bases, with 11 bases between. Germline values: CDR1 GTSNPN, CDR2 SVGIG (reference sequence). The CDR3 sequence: CAWSNGQPSGNTIYF. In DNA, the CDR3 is TGTGCCTGGAGTAACGGACAACCCTCTGGAAACACCATATATTTT.

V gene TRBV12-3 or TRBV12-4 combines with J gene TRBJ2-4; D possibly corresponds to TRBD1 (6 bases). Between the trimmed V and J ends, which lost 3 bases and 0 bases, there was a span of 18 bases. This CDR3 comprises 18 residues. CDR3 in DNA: TGTGCCAGCAGTTTGAACAGGGAATCATTCAAAGCCAAAAACATTCAGTACTTC. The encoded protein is CASSLNRESFKAKNIQYF.

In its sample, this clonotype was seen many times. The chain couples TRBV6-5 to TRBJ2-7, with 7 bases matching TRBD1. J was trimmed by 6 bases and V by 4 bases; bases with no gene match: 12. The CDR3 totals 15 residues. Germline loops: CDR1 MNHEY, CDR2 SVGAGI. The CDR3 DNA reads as TGTGCCAGCAGTTCTCGACAGGGTACGGAAGGCGAGCAGTACTTC. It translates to CASSSRQGTEGEQYF.

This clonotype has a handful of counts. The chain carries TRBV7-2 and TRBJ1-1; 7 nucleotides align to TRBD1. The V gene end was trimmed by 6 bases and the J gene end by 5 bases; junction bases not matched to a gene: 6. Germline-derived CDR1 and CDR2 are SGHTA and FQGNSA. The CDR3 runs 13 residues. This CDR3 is CASRETGRTEAFF. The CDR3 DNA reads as TGTGCCAGCAGGGAGACAGGGCGGACTGAAGCTTTCTTT.

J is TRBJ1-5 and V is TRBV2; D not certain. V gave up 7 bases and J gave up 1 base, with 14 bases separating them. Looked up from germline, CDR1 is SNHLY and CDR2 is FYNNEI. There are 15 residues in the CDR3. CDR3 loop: CASTIGAESNQPQHF. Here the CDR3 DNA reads TGTGCCAGCACGATAGGAGCCGAAAGCAATCAGCCCCAGCATTTT.

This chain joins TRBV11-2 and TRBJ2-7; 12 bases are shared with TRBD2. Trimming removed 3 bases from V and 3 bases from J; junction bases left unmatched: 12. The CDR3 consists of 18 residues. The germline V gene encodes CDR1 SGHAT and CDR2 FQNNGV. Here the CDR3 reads CASSLRSVTSGSIYEQYF. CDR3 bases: TGTGCCAGCAGCTTGAGATCGGTGACTAGCGGGAGTATCTACGAGCAGTACTTC. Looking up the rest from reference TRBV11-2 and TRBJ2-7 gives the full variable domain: EAGVAQSPRYKIIEKRQSVAFWCNPISGHATLYWYQQILGQGPKLLIQFQNNGVVDDSQLPKDRFSAERLKGVDSTLKIQPAKLEDSAVYLCASSLRSVTSGSIYEQYFGPGTRLTVT.

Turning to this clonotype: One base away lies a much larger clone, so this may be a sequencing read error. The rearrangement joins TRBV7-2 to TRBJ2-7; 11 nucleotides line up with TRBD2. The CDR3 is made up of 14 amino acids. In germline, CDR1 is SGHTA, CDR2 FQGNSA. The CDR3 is CAGRQGLAEYEQYF. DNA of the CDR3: TGTGCCGGCAGACAGGGACTAGCGGAGTACGAGCAGTACTTC.

Here the CDR3 DNA reads TGCAGTGCTAGGCGGGACAGCGAACAGCCCCAGCATTTT. Protein sequence: CSARRDSEQPQHF. The chain links TRBV20-1 to TRBJ1-5; 7 bases fit TRBD1. The CDR3 has 13 amino acids. The V and J ends lost 3 bases and 7 bases, in that order; junction bases with no gene match: 6. CDR1 is DFQATT and CDR2 is SNEGSKA in the germline V gene (reference sequence).

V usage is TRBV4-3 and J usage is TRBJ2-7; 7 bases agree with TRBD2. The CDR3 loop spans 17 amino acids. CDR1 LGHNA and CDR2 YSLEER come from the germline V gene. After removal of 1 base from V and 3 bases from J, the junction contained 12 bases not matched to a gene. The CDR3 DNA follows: TGCGCCAGCAGCCAAGTCGGGCAGGGACTATCGTACTACGAGCAGTACTTC. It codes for CASSQVGQGLSYYEQYF.